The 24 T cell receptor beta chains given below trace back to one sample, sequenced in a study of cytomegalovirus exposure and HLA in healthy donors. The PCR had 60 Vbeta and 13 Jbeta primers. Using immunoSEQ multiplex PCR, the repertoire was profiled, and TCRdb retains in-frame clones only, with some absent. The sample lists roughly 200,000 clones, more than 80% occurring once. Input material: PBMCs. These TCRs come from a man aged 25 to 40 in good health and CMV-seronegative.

The CDR3 bases are TGTGCCAGCTCCCAGGGACAGGGGGCTATTGGCTACACCTTC. Translated: CASSQGQGAIGYTF. This chain connects TRBV18 to TRBJ1-2, with 12 nucleotides matching TRBD1. Trimming removed 6 bases from V and 7 bases from J; junction bases left unmatched: 6. Germline V CDR1 and CDR2: KGHSH, LQKENI. The CDR3 length is 14 residues.

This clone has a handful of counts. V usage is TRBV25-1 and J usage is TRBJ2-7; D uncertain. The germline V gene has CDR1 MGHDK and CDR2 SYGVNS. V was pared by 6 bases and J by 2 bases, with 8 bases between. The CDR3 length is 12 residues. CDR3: CASSIHTYEQYF. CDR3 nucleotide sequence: TGTGCCAGCAGCATACATACCTACGAGCAGTACTTC.

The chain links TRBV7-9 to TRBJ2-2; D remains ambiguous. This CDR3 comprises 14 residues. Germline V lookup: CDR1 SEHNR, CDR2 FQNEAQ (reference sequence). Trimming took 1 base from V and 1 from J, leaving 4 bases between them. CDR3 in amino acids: CASSLGGNTGELFF. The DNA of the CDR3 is TGTGCCAGCAGCTTAGGAGGGAACACCGGGGAGCTGTTTTTT.

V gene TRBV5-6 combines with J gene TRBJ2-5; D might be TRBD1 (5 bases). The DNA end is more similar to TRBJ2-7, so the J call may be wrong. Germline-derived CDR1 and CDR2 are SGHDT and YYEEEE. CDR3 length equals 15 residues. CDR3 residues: CASSLESQGSYEQYF. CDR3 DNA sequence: TGTGCCAGCAGCTTGGAGTCCCAGGGATCCTACGAGCAGTACTTC.

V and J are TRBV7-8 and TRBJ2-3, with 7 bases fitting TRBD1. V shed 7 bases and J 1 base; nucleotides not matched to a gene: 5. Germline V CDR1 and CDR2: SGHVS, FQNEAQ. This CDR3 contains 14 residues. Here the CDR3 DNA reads TGTGCCAGCACCATAGGGGGCGGCACAGATACGCAGTATTTT. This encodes CASTIGGGTDTQYF. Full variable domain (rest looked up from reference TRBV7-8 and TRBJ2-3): GAGVSQSPRYKVAKRGQDVALRCDPISGHVSLFWYQQALGQGPEFLTYFQNEAQLDKSGLPSDRFFAERPEGSVSTLKIQRTQQEDSAVYLCASTIGGGTDTQYFGPGTRLTVL.

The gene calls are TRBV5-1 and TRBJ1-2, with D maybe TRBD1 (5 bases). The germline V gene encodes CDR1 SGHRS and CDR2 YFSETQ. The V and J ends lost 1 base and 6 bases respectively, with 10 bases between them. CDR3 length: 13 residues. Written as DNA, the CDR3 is TGCGCCAGCAGCTTGATTGGGGGGGATGGCTACACCTTC. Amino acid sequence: CASSLIGGDGYTF.

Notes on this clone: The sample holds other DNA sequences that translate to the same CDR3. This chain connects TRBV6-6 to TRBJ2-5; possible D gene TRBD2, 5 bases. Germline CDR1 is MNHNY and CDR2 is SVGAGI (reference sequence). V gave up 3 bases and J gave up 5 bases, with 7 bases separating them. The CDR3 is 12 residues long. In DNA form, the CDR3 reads TGTGCCAGCAGTTATCCGGGGGAGACCCAGTACTTC. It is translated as CASSYPGETQYF.

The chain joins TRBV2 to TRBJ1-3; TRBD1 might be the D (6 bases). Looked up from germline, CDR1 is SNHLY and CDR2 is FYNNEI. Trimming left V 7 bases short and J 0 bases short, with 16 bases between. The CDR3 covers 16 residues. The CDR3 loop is CASKALQGLSGNTIYF. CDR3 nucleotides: TGTGCCAGCAAGGCCTTACAGGGTCTCTCTGGAAACACCATATATTTT.

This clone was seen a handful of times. The CDR3 here is CASSPGSGFRGYTF. The CDR3 coding sequence is TGTGCCAGCAGTCCCGGGTCAGGGTTTCGTGGCTACACCTTC. V usage is TRBV27 and J usage is TRBJ1-2; TRBD1 is a possible D gene (5 bases). The CDR3 totals 14 residues. Trimming took 5 bases from V and 7 from J, leaving 17 bases between them. Per germline, CDR1 MNHEY and CDR2 SMNVEV (reference sequence).

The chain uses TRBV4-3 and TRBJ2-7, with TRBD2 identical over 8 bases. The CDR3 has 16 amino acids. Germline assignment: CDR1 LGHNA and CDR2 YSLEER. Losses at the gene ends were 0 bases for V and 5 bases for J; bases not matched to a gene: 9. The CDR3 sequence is CASSQEHRGGFNEQYF. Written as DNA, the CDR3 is TGCGCCAGCAGCCAAGAGCATCGGGGGGGCTTCAACGAGCAGTACTTC.

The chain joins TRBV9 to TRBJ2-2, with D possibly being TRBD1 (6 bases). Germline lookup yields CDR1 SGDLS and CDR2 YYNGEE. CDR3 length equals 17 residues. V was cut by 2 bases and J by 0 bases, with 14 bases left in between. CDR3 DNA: TGTGCCAGCAGCGTTACCCCACAGGGCGCGAACACCGGGGAGCTGTTTTTT. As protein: CASSVTPQGANTGELFF.

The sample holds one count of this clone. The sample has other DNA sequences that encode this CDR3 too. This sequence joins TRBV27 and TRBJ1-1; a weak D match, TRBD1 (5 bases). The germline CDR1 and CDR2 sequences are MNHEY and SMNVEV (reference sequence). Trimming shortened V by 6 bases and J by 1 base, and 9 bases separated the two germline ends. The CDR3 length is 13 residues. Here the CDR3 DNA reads TGTGCCAGCAGCTTGGGGGGGAACACTGAAGCTTTCTTT. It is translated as CASSLGGNTEAFF.

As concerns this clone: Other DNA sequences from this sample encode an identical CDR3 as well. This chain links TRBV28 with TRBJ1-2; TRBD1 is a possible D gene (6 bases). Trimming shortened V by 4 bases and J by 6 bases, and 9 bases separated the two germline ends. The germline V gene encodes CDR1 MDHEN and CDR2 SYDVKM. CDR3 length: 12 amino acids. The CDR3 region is CASSSGQNGYTF. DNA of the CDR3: TGTGCCAGCAGTTCAGGACAGAATGGCTACACCTTC.

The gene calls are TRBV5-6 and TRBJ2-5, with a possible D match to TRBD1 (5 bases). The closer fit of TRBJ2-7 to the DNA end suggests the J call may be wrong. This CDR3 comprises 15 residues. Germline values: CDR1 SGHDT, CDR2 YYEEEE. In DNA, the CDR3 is TGTGCCAGCAGCCGGGCAGGGCCTGGCTCCTACGAGCAGTACTTC. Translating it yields CASSRAGPGSYEQYF.

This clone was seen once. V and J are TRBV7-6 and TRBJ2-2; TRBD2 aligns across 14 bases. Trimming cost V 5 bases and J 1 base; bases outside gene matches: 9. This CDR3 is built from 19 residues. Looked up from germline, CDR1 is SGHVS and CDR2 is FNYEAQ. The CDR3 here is CASSDWTSGGPGNTGELFF. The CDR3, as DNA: TGTGCCAGCAGCGATTGGACTAGCGGGGGGCCGGGGAACACCGGGGAGCTGTTTTTT. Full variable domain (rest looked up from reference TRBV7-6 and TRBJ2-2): GAGVSQSPRYKVTKRGQDVALRCDPISGHVSLYWYRQALGQGPEFLTYFNYEAQQDKSGLPNDRFSAERPEGSISTLTIQRTEQRDSAMYRCASSDWTSGGPGNTGELFFGEGSRLTVL.

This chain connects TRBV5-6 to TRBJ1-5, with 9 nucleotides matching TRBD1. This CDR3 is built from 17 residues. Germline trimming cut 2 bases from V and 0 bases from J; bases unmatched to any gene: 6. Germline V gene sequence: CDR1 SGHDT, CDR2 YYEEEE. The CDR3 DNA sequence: TGTGCCAGCAGCTTAGGACAGGGGTTCTATAGCAATCAGCCCCAGCATTTT. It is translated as CASSLGQGFYSNQPQHF.

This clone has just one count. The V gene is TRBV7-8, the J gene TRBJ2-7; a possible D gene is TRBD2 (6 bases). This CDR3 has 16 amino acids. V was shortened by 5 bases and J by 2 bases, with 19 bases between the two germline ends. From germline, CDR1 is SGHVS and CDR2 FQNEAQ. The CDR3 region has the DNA TGTGCCAGCAGCCCTGGACGGAGGGAAGGCCCCTACGAGCAGTACTTC. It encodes CASSPGRREGPYEQYF.

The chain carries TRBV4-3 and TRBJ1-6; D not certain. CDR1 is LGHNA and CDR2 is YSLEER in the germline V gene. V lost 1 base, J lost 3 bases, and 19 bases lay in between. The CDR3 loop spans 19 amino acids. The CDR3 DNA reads TGCGCCAGCAGCCAAGGGTCAGTGAGGGCCCGGCACTATAATTCACCCCTCCACTTT. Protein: CASSQGSVRARHYNSPLHF.

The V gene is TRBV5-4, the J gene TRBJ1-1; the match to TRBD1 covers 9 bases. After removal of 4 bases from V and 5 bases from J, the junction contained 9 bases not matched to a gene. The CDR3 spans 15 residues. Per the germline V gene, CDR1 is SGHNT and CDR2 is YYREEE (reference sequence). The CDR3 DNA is TGTGCCAGCAGCGCAGCACAGGGGGCTTTTACTGAAGCTTTCTTT. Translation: CASSAAQGAFTEAFF.

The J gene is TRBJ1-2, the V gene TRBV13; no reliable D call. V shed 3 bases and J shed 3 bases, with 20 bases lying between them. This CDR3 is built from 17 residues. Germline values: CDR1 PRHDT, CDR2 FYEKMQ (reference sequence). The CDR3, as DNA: TGTGCCAGCAGCTTTTTTTCCAGTCCCCAAAAAGACTATGGCTACACCTTC. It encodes CASSFFSSPQKDYGYTF.

CDR3 nucleotides: TGTGCCAGCAGCCAAGCCTTCCTTAATTCACCCCTCCACTTT. This gives the protein CASSQAFLNSPLHF. V is TRBV14 and J is TRBJ1-6; D gene ambiguous. The CDR3 contains 14 residues. V shed 1 base and J shed 6 bases, with 7 bases lying between them. CDR1 is SGHDN and CDR2 is FVKESK in the germline V gene.

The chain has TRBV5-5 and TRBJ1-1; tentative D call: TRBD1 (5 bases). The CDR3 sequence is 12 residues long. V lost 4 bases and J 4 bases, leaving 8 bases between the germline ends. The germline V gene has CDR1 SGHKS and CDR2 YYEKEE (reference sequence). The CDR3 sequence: CASSPRVTEAFF. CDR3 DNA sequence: TGTGCCAGCAGCCCCAGGGTCACTGAAGCTTTCTTT.

The DNA of the CDR3 is TGTGCCAGCAGTACGACAGGGGGCGGCAATCAGCCCCAGCATTTT. This encodes CASSTTGGGNQPQHF. This chain uses TRBV6-5 with TRBJ1-5; TRBD1 aligns across 10 bases. Germline V gene sequence: CDR1 MNHEY, CDR2 SVGAGI. The V gene end was trimmed by 5 bases and the J gene end by 2 bases; junction bases not matched to a gene: 3. The CDR3 length is 15 residues.

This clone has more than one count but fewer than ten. The CDR3 region has the DNA TGTGCCAGCAGCTTCGCCCAAGGGGACACTGAAGCTTTCTTT. It encodes CASSFAQGDTEAFF. The rearrangement joins TRBV5-6 to TRBJ1-1; maybe TRBD1 (5 bases). CDR3 length: 14 amino acids. CDR1 and CDR2 (germline): SGHDT, YYEEEE. V was shortened by 2 bases and J by 3 bases, with 11 bases between the two germline ends.